The present T cell receptor (beta chain) was sequenced within a study of blood T cells in healthy people across ages. Study-level results: In these data, TCR beta diversity tracked strongly with naive T cell percentage. In older individuals, TCR beta diversity per million T cells was lower, falling roughly linearly with age.

The authors ran a second PCR of 7 to 11 cycles using a sample-barcoded 5' primer and a J-beta primer mix. TCRdb processed the 5' RACE reads anew with MiXCR; each CDR3 protein has one entry. The table has 700,000 to 850,000 distinct CDR3 sequences, about 48% seen once; the top ten hold about 42%. Every donor contributed about 10 milliliters of peripheral blood by blood draw. With each sample, at least 5 micrograms of total RNA were extracted. Concerning this clonotype: No antigen is known for it.

This CDR3 comprises 11 residues. CDR1 SQVTM and CDR2 ANQGSEA come from the germline V gene. V lost 6 bases to trimming and J lost 7 bases, with 12 bases between them. The chain carries TRBV29-1 and TRBJ1-2; D ambiguous. Sequencing was done on a sample of blood. The clonotype comes from an elderly man in good health. The CDR3 here is CSVDGSLGYTF. Written as DNA, the CDR3 is TGCAGCGTGGACGGATCACTTGGCTACACCTTC.